This T cell receptor (beta chain) derives from a study of blood T cell repertoires in COVID-19. In the study overall: Whether acute or convalescent, the COVID-19 samples came from the United States, Italy and Spain. In each case, the material was cDNA or gDNA derived from T cells, B-cell-depleted T cells, or PBMCs.

V was pared by 11 bases and J by 3 bases, with 13 bases between. The CDR3 has 13 amino acids. Germline loops: CDR1 MNHEY, CDR2 SVGAGI. This table comes from immunoSEQ multiplex PCR, and its TCRdb copy is limited to in-frame clones, with some not included. Of some 120,000 clones in the sample, roughly 90% were seen once. The sequencing sample was made of peripheral blood. The receptor's source is a man aged 50 or older with acute or convalescent COVID-19. This sequence joins TRBV6-5 and TRBJ2-2; no clear D. The CDR3 loop reads CAGLTWDTGELFF. The CDR3 DNA follows: TGTGCCGGGCTTACCTGGGACACCGGGGAGCTGTTTTTT.